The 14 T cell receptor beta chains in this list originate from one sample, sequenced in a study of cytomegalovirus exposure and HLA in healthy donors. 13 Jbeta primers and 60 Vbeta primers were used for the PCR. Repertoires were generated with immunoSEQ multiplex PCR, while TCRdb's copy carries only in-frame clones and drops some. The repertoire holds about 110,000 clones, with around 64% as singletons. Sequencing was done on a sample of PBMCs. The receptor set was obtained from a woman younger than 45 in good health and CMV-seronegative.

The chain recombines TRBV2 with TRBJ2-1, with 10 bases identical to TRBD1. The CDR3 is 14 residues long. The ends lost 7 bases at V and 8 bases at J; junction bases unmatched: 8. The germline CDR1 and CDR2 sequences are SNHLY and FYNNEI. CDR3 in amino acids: CASTGTGVWDEQFF. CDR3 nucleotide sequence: TGTGCCAGCACCGGGACAGGGGTGTGGGATGAGCAGTTCTTC. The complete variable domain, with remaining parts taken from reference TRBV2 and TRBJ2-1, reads EPEVTQTPSHQVTQMGQEVILRCVPISNHLYFYWYRQILGQKVEFLVSFYNNEISEKSEIFDDQFSVERPDGSNFTLKIRSTKLEDSAMYFCASTGTGVWDEQFFGPGTRLTVL.

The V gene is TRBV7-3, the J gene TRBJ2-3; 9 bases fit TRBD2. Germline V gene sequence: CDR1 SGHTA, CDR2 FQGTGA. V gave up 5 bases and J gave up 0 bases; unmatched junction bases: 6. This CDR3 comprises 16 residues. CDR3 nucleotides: TGTGCCAGCAGCCAGATTAGCGGGAGTAGCACAGATACGCAGTATTTT. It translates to CASSQISGSSTDTQYF.

CDR3 loop: CSAALNTEAFF. The CDR3 region has the DNA TGCAGTGCGGCTTTGAACACTGAAGCTTTCTTT. The V gene is TRBV20-1, the J gene TRBJ1-1; D call uncertain. Germline values: CDR1 DFQATT, CDR2 SNEGSKA (reference sequence). CDR3 size: 11 residues. V was pared by 6 bases and J by 0 bases, with 5 bases between.

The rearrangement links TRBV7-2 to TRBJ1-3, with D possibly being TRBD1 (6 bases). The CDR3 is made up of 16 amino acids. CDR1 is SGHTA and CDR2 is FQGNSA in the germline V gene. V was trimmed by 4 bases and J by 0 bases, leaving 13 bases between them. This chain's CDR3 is CASSSQGRSSGNTIYF. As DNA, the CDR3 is TGTGCCAGCAGCTCACAGGGTAGGAGCTCTGGAAACACCATATATTTT.

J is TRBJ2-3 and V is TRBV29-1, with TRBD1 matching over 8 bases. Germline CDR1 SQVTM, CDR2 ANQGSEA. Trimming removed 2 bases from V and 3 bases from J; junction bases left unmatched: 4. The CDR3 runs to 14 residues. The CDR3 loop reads CSVETQGATDTQYF. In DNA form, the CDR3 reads TGCAGCGTTGAAACGCAGGGGGCAACAGATACGCAGTATTTT.

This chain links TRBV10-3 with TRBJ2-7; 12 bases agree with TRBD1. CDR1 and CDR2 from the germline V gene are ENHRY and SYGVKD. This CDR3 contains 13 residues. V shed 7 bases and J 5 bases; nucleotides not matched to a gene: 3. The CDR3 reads CAIMGTGGNEQYF. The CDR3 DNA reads TGTGCCATCATGGGGACAGGGGGCAACGAGCAGTACTTC.

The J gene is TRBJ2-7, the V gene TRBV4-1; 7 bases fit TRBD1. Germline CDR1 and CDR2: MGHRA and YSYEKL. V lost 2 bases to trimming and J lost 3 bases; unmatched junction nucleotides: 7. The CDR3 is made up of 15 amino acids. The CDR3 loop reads CASSQPGTVFYEQYF. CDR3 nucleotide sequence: TGCGCCAGCAGCCAACCCGGGACAGTTTTCTACGAGCAGTACTTC.

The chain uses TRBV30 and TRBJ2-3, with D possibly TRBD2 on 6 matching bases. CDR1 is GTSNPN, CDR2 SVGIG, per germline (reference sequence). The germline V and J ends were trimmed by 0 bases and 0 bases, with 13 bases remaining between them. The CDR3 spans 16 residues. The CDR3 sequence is CAWSVRLAASTDTQYF. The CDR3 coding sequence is TGTGCCTGGAGTGTACGATTAGCGGCTAGCACAGATACGCAGTATTTT.

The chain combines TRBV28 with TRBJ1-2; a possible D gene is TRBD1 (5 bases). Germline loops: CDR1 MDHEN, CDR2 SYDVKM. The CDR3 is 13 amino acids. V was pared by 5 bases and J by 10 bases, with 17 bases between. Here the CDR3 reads CASSIPVTALYTF. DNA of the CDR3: TGTGCCAGCAGTATTCCCGTGACAGCGCTCTACACCTTC.

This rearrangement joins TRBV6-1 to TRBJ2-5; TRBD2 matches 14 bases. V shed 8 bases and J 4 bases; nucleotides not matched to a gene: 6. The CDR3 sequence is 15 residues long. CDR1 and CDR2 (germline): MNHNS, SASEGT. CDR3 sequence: CASFRLAGGGETQYF. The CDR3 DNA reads TGTGCCAGCTTTCGACTAGCGGGAGGGGGAGAGACCCAGTACTTC.

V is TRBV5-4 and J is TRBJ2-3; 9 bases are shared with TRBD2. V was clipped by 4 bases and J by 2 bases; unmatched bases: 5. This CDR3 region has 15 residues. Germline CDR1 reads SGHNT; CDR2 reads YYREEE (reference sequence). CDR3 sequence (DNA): TGTGCCAGCAGCCGAGGGACTAGCACCACAGATACGCAGTATTTT. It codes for CASSRGTSTTDTQYF. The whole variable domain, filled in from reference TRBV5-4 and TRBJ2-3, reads ETGVTQSPTHLIKTRGQQVTLRCSSQSGHNTVSWYQQALGQGPQFIFQYYREEENGRGNFPPRFSGLQFPNYSSELNVNALELDDSALYLCASSRGTSTTDTQYFGPGTRLTVL.

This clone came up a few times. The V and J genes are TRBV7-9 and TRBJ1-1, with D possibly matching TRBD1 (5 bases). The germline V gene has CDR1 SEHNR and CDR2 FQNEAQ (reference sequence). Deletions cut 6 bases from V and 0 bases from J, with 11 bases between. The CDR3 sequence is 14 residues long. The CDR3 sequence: CASRMDTMNTEAFF. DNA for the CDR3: TGTGCCAGCAGGATGGACACAATGAACACTGAAGCTTTCTTT. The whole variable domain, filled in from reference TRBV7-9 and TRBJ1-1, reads DTGVSQNPRHKITKRGQNVTFRCDPISEHNRLYWYRQTLGQGPEFLTYFQNEAQLEKSRLLSDRFSAERPKGSFSTLEIQRTEQGDSAMYLCASRMDTMNTEAFFGQGTRLTVV.

The CDR3 is CASSLKGDTQYF. CDR3 nucleotides: TGTGCCAGCAGCTTAAAGGGGGATACGCAGTATTTT. This chain connects TRBV7-2 to TRBJ2-3, with D tentatively TRBD1 (5 bases). CDR3 length: 12 amino acids. The V gene's germline CDR1 is SGHTA and CDR2 FQGNSA. The V gene lost 2 bases and the J gene lost 6 bases, with 6 bases spanning the gap. Complete variable domain (other parts from reference TRBV7-2 and TRBJ2-3): GAGVSQSPSNKVTEKGKDVELRCDPISGHTALYWYRQSLGQGLEFLIYFQGNSAPDKSGLPSDRFSAERTGGSVSTLTIQRTQQEDSAVYLCASSLKGDTQYFGPGTRLTVL.

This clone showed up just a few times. CDR3 coding DNA: TGTGCCACCAGCAATTGGGGGAGGGCCTACAATGAGCAGTTCTTC. Translated, it gives CATSNWGRAYNEQFF. V is TRBV15 and J is TRBJ2-1, with 7 positions matching TRBD2. The CDR3 has 15 residues. With V trimmed by 4 bases and J by 2 bases, 5 bases remained unmatched. Germline assignment: CDR1 LNHNV and CDR2 YYDKDF (reference sequence).